This T cell receptor beta chain came from a study of memory CD4+ T cells and cytomegalovirus serostatus. About the study: Donors were healthy Belgian adults, under 10 CMV seropositive and 24 seronegative.

Single viable CD3+CD4+CD8-CD45RO+ cells were sorted as the memory CD4+ T cells. The repertoire was sequenced with immunoSEQ multiplex PCR; TCRdb's copy has only in-frame clones and lacks some. The profile shows about 50,000 clones, 78% of them singletons. This clone was seen just once. The receptor was derived from an adult in good health and CMV-seronegative. The sample consisted of memory CD4+ T cells from blood.

The CDR3 sequence: CASGTILFGNTEAFF. The CDR3 bases are TGTGCCAGCGGAACAATTCTATTTGGGAACACTGAAGCTTTCTTT. This rearrangement joins TRBV6-5 to TRBJ1-1; D unclear. The CDR3 covers 15 residues. CDR1 and CDR2 (germline): MNHEY, SVGAGI. The V end was cut by 8 bases, the J end by 1 base, with 17 bases between.